This T cell receptor beta chain stems from a study of T-cell reconstitution after alpha-beta-depleted transplantation in children. Findings and caveats of the study: Approximately two months post-transplant, alpha-beta T cells reportedly originated from several hundred expanded graft clones. Newly made T cells mostly supplied T-cell counts and diversity one year after transplant.

Comments on this clonotype: Its antigen is not known.

The authors prepared the TCRbeta library with unique molecular identifiers. TCRdb re-derived calls from the PCR reads in MiXCR, one entry per CDR3 protein. The sample has over 450,000 distinct CDR3 sequences, more than 9% seen once. Germline-derived CDR1 and CDR2 are SGHRS and YFSETQ. Between the trimmed V and J ends, which lost 0 bases and 1 base, there was a span of 7 bases. The CDR3 runs to 15 residues. The clonotype was recovered from a child under 10 years old with inherited bone marrow failure, due to receive a stem cell transplant. The chain carries TRBV5-1 and TRBJ2-2; no clear D. The sequences come from PBMCs, collected before TCRalphabeta/CD19-depleted stem cell transplant. The CDR3 spells CASSLDGGNTGELFF. CDR3 bases: TGCGCCAGCAGCTTGGATGGCGGGAACACCGGGGAGCTGTTTTTT. Full variable domain (rest looked up from reference TRBV5-1 and TRBJ2-2): KAGVTQTPRYLIKTRGQQVTLSCSPISGHRSVSWYQQTPGQGLQFLFEYFSETQRNKGNFPGRFSGRQFSNSRSEMNVSTLELGDSALYLCASSLDGGNTGELFFGEGSRLTVL.